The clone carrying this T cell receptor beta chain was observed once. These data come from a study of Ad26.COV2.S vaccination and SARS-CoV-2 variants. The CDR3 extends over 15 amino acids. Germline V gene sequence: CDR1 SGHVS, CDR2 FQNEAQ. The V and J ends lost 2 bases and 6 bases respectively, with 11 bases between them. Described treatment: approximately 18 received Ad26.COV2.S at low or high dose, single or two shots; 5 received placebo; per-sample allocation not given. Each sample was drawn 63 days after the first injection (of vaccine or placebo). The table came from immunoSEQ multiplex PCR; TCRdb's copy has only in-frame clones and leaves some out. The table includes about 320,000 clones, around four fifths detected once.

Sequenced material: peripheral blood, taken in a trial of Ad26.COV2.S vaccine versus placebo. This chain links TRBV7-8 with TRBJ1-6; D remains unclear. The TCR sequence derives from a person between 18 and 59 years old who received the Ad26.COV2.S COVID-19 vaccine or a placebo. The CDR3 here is CASSLSYDLNSPLHF. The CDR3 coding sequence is TGTGCCAGCAGCTTAAGTTACGACCTTAATTCACCCCTCCACTTT.